The TCR beta chain described here comes from a study of blood T cell repertoires in COVID-19. About the study: Sources were T cells, B-cell-depleted T cells, or PBMCs; the material itself was cDNA or gDNA.

Assay: immunoSEQ multiplex PCR; the TCRdb copy retains only in-frame clones and omits some. The sample contains 160,000 or so clones, 78% of which appear only once. CDR1 and CDR2 from the germline V gene are SNHLY and FYNNEI. CDR3 length: 18 residues. Trimming took 8 bases from V and 2 from J; bases not matched to a gene: 16. Specimen: peripheral blood. The sequence was obtained from a woman older than 75 with acute or convalescent COVID-19. The chain carries TRBV2 and TRBJ1-5, with 9 bases aligning to TRBD1. CDR3 in DNA: TGTGCCAGCGGGAGTAGGGACAGGGAACGATTGGGCAATCAGCCCCAGCATTTT. Translation gives CASGSRDRERLGNQPQHF.